A selection of T cell receptor beta chains follows, all from one sample in a study of cytomegalovirus exposure and HLA in healthy donors. Some clones are missing from TCRdb's copy, which holds only in-frame ones; the method was immunoSEQ multiplex PCR. The repertoire consists of 140,000 or so clones, with around two thirds occurring once and the leading ten covering roughly 1.9%. The sequenced sample consisted of PBMCs. The receptors originated from a male donor in good health and CMV-seronegative. Both conserved end residues are part of each CDR3. D genes are given only for firm matches. Only some rows state a clone size, as once, few, many or a class for expanded clones.

cdr3_nt,cdr3_aa,j_call,clone_size,d_call,v_call
TGCGCCAGCAGCTTTCTCGATACGCAGTATTTT,CASSFLDTQYF,TRBJ2-3,few,NA,TRBV5-1
TGTTCCAGCAGCCAGACAGGGGAAAGATACAATGAGCAGTTCTTC,CSSSQTGERYNEQFF,TRBJ2-1,NA,TRBD1,TRBV6-5
TGTGCCAGCAGTTTAGGGGGAGGTAGTAATTCACCCCTCCACTTT,CASSLGGGSNSPLHF,TRBJ1-6,NA,NA,TRBV27
TGTGCCAGCATCCCGGGACAGGGGAGGGGTGGCTACACCTTC,CASIPGQGRGGYTF,TRBJ1-2,NA,TRBD1,TRBV2
TGTGCCAGCAGCCTGTCCCGGGACAGGGCGGAGACCCAGTACTTC,CASSLSRDRAETQYF,TRBJ2-5,NA,TRBD1,TRBV5-6
TGTGCCAGCAGCTCGGGACTAGCGGGGGGTGCAGATACGCAGTATTTT,CASSSGLAGGADTQYF,TRBJ2-3,NA,TRBD2,TRBV11-3
TGTGCCAGCAGCCCACAAGGGACGGGGGGAGAGACCCAGTACTTC,CASSPQGTGGETQYF,TRBJ2-5,NA,TRBD2,TRBV7-3
TGCGCCAGCACTGGAACGGGTCCGAACACTGAAGCTTTCTTT,CASTGTGPNTEAFF,TRBJ1-1,NA,NA,TRBV5-1
TGTGCCAGCAGCTTCAGGGGGAACACTGAAGCTTTCTTT,CASSFRGNTEAFF,TRBJ1-1,once,NA,TRBV5-5
TGTGCCAGCAGCTCAACGGGACTAGCTTACAATGAGCAGTTCTTC,CASSSTGLAYNEQFF,TRBJ2-1,NA,TRBD2,TRBV7-3
TGTGCCAGCAGCTCGGTGTTTACACTTGACAGTGCGTCCTACGAGCAGTACTTC,CASSSVFTLDSASYEQYF,TRBJ2-7,NA,NA,TRBV7-2
TGTGCCAGTAGTATAGAAGGACGGGGGAGCTTGGAGACCCAGTACTTC,CASSIEGRGSLETQYF,TRBJ2-5,few,NA,TRBV19
TGCGCCAGCAGCCAAGATCAGGGGGTAGGGGAAAAACTGTTTTTT,CASSQDQGVGEKLFF,TRBJ1-4,NA,TRBD1,TRBV4-1
TGTGCCAGCAGTCCGCCTGGTAACTCCTATGGCTACACCTTC,CASSPPGNSYGYTF,TRBJ1-2,NA,NA,TRBV7-2
TGCGCCAGCAGCCAAGTGACTGGGGGGGGCTACGAGCAGTACTTC,CASSQVTGGGYEQYF,TRBJ2-7,NA,TRBD2,TRBV4-1
TGTGCCAGCGGGCGGTCAGGGGGTATTCATGAGCAGTTCTTC,CASGRSGGIHEQFF,TRBJ2-1,NA,TRBD1,TRBV2
TGTGCCAGCAGCATAGCCGCGGGCTACGAGCAGTACTTC,CASSIAAGYEQYF,TRBJ2-7,NA,NA,TRBV9
TGTGCCAGCAGCTTATATGCTATTAATGGCTACACCTTC,CASSLYAINGYTF,TRBJ1-2,NA,NA,TRBV7-3
TGTGCCACCAGCAGAGAGCCAAGACTTGTGAACACTGAAGCTTTCTTT,CATSREPRLVNTEAFF,TRBJ1-1,NA,NA,TRBV15
TGTGCCAGCAGTCCCTCAGGGGCGATGTCCTACGAGCAGTACTTC,CASSPSGAMSYEQYF,TRBJ2-7,NA,NA,TRBV6-5
TGTGCCTGGAGTCCCACCCCCCCAGGGAACGGTTCACCCCTCCACTTT,CAWSPTPPGNGSPLHF,TRBJ1-6,few,NA,TRBV30
TGTGCCAGCTTTTGGAGGTCATCCTACGAGCAGTACTTC,CASFWRSSYEQYF,TRBJ2-7,NA,NA,TRBV5-8
TGTGCCAGCAGCTTGGGCAGGAACACAGATACGCAGTATTTT,CASSLGRNTDTQYF,TRBJ2-3,NA,NA,TRBV11-3
TGTGCCAGCAGTTCGCTGGGACAGGGTCGTGGTGAAGCTTTCTTT,CASSSLGQGRGEAFF,TRBJ1-1,NA,TRBD1,TRBV28
TGTGCCAGCAGCACTCAACAGGGGGCCGTGGAAAAACTGTTTTTT,CASSTQQGAVEKLFF,TRBJ1-4,NA,TRBD1,TRBV9
TGTGCCAGCAGTTTATCGACTAGGGGGACTACTTTAAAAGAGACCCAGTACTTC,CASSLSTRGTTLKETQYF,TRBJ2-5,NA,NA,TRBV27
TGTGCCAGCAGTTTTTGGGGCGGGGCGGAAGTCTATGGCTACACCTTC,CASSFWGGAEVYGYTF,TRBJ1-2,NA,NA,TRBV28
TGTGCCAGCAGTTACACCCGCACGGGGAACTACAATGAGCAGTTCTTC,CASSYTRTGNYNEQFF,TRBJ2-1,once,NA,TRBV6-5
TGCGCCAGCAGCGTGGTCGGGACTAGTGTTGGTGATGAGCAGTTCTTC,CASSVVGTSVGDEQFF,TRBJ2-1,few,TRBD2,TRBV4-3
TGTGCCAGTAGGGCCTGGGACAGCGATAATGAAAAACTGTTTTTT,CASRAWDSDNEKLFF,TRBJ1-4,NA,TRBD1,TRBV19
TGTGCCTGGAGTGGAGGAAACTCTAACTATGGCTACACCTTC,CAWSGGNSNYGYTF,TRBJ1-2,few,NA,TRBV30
TGTGCCAGCAGTGAAGTAAGGGGGACAGGGTCCGAGCAGTACTTC,CASSEVRGTGSEQYF,TRBJ2-7,few,TRBD1,TRBV6-1
TGCGCCAGCAGCCCGGACAGGAATCGGCGGACTGAAGCTTTCTTT,CASSPDRNRRTEAFF,TRBJ1-1,NA,TRBD1,TRBV5-1
TGTGCCAGCAGTGGGGAGCGGCTCCTCAATGAGCAGTTCTTC,CASSGERLLNEQFF,TRBJ2-1,few,NA,TRBV25-1
TGTGCCAGCAGTTTAGGAGGGATATCCTACGAGCAGTACTTC,CASSLGGISYEQYF,TRBJ2-7,few,NA,TRBV27
TGTGCCAGCAGCTCGGGGGGATCAAGGGACAATGAGCAGTTCTTC,CASSSGGSRDNEQFF,TRBJ2-1,NA,TRBD2,TRBV11-2
TGCGCCAGCAGCTTGGTACTAGCGAGCAATGAGCAGTTCTTC,CASSLVLASNEQFF,TRBJ2-1,NA,TRBD2,TRBV5-1
TGTGCCTGGAGTGTCGGGGGTCGCACAGATACGCAGTATTTT,CAWSVGGRTDTQYF,TRBJ2-3,few,NA,TRBV30
TGCGCCAGCAGCCAGGTCGCGGACCGGGGCGGGGGACTTGAAAAACTGTTTTTT,CASSQVADRGGGLEKLFF,TRBJ1-4,NA,NA,TRBV4-3
TGTGCCAGCAGTTTATCGCGGACAGGGGGACTCTACGAGCAGTACTTC,CASSLSRTGGLYEQYF,TRBJ2-7,few,TRBD1,TRBV27
TGTGCCAGCAGCTTGGAGCCAGGACAGCCCCAGCATTTT,CASSLEPGQPQHF,TRBJ1-5,few,NA,TRBV5-8
TGTGCCAGTAGTATATATCCAGGGGGCATTGTAGATGAGCAGTTCTTC,CASSIYPGGIVDEQFF,TRBJ2-1,NA,TRBD1,TRBV19
TGTGCCAGCAGTTTACGTGAGTACAATGAGCAGTTCTTC,CASSLREYNEQFF,TRBJ2-1,NA,NA,TRBV28
TGTGCCAGCAGTATCGATCTCTCCGGGGGCACTGAAGCTTTCTTT,CASSIDLSGGTEAFF,TRBJ1-1,once,NA,TRBV28
TGTGCCAGCAGCTTGACTAGCGGGGGGAGGAATGAGCAGTTCTTC,CASSLTSGGRNEQFF,TRBJ2-1,NA,TRBD2,TRBV7-3
TGTGCCTGGAGTCCTCGACTAGCGGGGGTTTACGAGCAGTACTTC,CAWSPRLAGVYEQYF,TRBJ2-7,NA,TRBD2,TRBV30
TGTGCCAGCACGGTCCCCAACACCGGGGAGCTGTTTTTT,CASTVPNTGELFF,TRBJ2-2,NA,NA,TRBV6-1